This is a list of T cell receptor beta chains from one sample in a study of breast tumors, draining lymph nodes, adjacent tissues. TCRdb called the multiplex PCR reads again in MiXCR, with one record for every CDR3 protein. The sample has about 110,000 distinct CDR3 sequences, around 30% seen once. The specimen sequenced was axillary lymph node tissue. These receptors all come from a female donor with breast cancer. Some clones in this sample may be carry-over from other donors' samples. CDR3s include the opening cysteine and the closing phenylalanine or tryptophan. A D gene is named only where the DNA matches it firmly. The size entry is marked missing in some rows and otherwise reads once, few, many or a size class.

TRBV5-4	NA	many	TRBJ2-1	TGTGCCAGCAGCTTACTAGAGACGTTCTTTAAGGAGCAGTTCTTC	CASSLLETFFKEQFF
TRBV15	TRBD2	NA	TRBJ2-1	TGTGCCACCAGCAGCTTGGGGACTAGCAATGAGCAGTTCTTC	CATSSLGTSNEQFF
TRBV15	TRBD2	NA	TRBJ2-1	TGTGCCACCAGCAGCCAGACTAGCGGGAGATACAATGAGCAGTTCTTC	CATSSQTSGRYNEQFF
TRBV6-2/TRBV6-3	TRBD1	many	TRBJ1-2	TGTGCCAGCAGTCGGCATCCATCCGGGACAGGGTTCTATGGCTACACCTTC	CASSRHPSGTGFYGYTF
TRBV6-5	NA	many	TRBJ1-2	TGTGCCAGCAGTACGCCCTACAGCTATGGCTACACCTTC	CASSTPYSYGYTF
TRBV7-8	NA	many	TRBJ1-2	TGTGCCAGCAGCCGGGGACATGAGTCTGGCTACACCTTC	CASSRGHESGYTF
TRBV6-4	NA	many	TRBJ2-3	TGTGCCAGCAGTCACGGGGCGGAAGGGGATACGCAGTATTTT	CASSHGAEGDTQYF
TRBV20-1	TRBD1	NA	TRBJ1-6	TGCAGTGCTAGACCGTGGGACAGGGTATCACCCCTCCACTTT	CSARPWDRVSPLHF
TRBV5-4	TRBD2	NA	TRBJ2-3	TGTGCCAGCAGCTGGGAGGGACCAGCGGGAGGGATGGGAGATACGCAGTATTTT	CASSWEGPAGGMGDTQYF
TRBV9	NA	many	TRBJ2-1	TGTGCCAGCAGCGTAGATCCGAGGGGTGAGCAGTTCTTC	CASSVDPRGEQFF
TRBV4-2	NA	many	TRBJ2-3	TGTGCCAGCAGCCAAGAGTTAGGACAGCGCACAGATACGCAGTATTTT	CASSQELGQRTDTQYF
TRBV7-3	TRBD1	many	TRBJ1-4	TGTGCCAGCAGCTCGCGGGACAGTTTTTGGGTTTATAATGAAAAACTGTTTTTT	CASSSRDSFWVYNEKLFF
TRBV7-9	TRBD1	many	TRBJ1-6	TGTGCCAGCAGCTCTGAAGACAGGGTAGCAAATTCACCCCTCCACTTT	CASSSEDRVANSPLHF
TRBV6-5	TRBD1	many	TRBJ1-2	TGTGCCAGCAGTCACCGTCGTGGACAGGGCGGCTACACCTTC	CASSHRRGQGGYTF
TRBV9	TRBD2	many	TRBJ2-7	TGTGCCAGCAGCGTAGATCCTAGCGGGAGATACGAGCAGTACTTC	CASSVDPSGRYEQYF
TRBV7-9	TRBD2	NA	TRBJ2-3	TGTGCCAGCAGCTCCGGACTAGCGGGAGGCACAGATACGCAGTATTTT	CASSSGLAGGTDTQYF
TRBV20-1	NA	NA	TRBJ2-5	TGCAGTGCTAGGGGCGCAGGGCTGGGAGAGGCCCAGTACTTC	CSARGAGLGEAQYF
TRBV5-1	NA	NA	TRBJ2-5	TGCGCCAGCGGCTTGGAAAGGGGAAGGTTATCGGAGATCCAGTACTTC	CASGLERGRLSEIQYF
TRBV20-1	TRBD1	many	TRBJ2-1	TGCAATGCCCGGGACAGACCCTCCTACAATGAGCAGTTCTTC	CNARDRPSYNEQFF
TRBV20-1	TRBD1	NA	TRBJ2-1	TGCAGTGCTCAGGACAGGGGCAATGAGCAGCTCTTC	CSAQDRGNEQLF
TRBV12-3/TRBV12-4	NA	many	TRBJ2-7	TGTGCCAGCAGTTTAGTTAGCACTCCCTACGAGCAGTACTTC	CASSLVSTPYEQYF
TRBV6-2/TRBV6-3	NA	many	TRBJ1-3	TGTGCCAGCGGAACCGGGGGGCCACTCAACACCATATATTTT	CASGTGGPLNTIYF
TRBV6-6	NA	many	TRBJ1-3	TGTGCCAGCAGTTACGGGTCAAGCTCTGGAAACACCATATATTTT	CASSYGSSSGNTIYF
TRBV18	NA	many	TRBJ2-1	TGTGCCAGCTCACTGGAGACTATTGAGCAGTTCTTC	CASSLETIEQFF
TRBV20-1	NA	many	TRBJ2-5	TGCAGTGCCCCACGGGAGCAGCGGACCCAGTACTTC	CSAPREQRTQYF
TRBV7-3	TRBD1	many	TRBJ2-7	TGTGCCAGCAGCTTAAGAGGGAGACAGGGGTGGAAGTCCTACGAGCAGTACTTC	CASSLRGRQGWKSYEQYF
TRBV4-1	NA	many	TRBJ2-7	TGCGCCAGCAGCCAGAGGGAGACCTACGAGCAGTACTTC	CASSQRETYEQYF
TRBV20-1	NA	NA	TRBJ2-1	TGCAGTGCTAGAGTCAGGGGCGGTGATTCCTACAATGAGCAGTTCTTC	CSARVRGGDSYNEQFF
TRBV7-8	NA	many	TRBJ2-5	TGTGCCAGCAGCTTAGGCTTACAAGAGACCCAGTACTTC	CASSLGLQETQYF
TRBV2	TRBD1	NA	TRBJ1-5	TGTGCCAGCAGTGAATTGTTGTTGACAGGGGTTAAGCCCCAGCATTTT	CASSELLLTGVKPQHF
TRBV2	NA	NA	TRBJ1-5	TGTGCCAGCAAGGCGGGAGGGGGGGACACCGGGGAGCCCCAGCATTTT	CASKAGGGDTGEPQHF
TRBV20-1	NA	NA	TRBJ1-1	TGCAGTGCTAACCCTACATGGCTCTTGAGCGAAGCTTTCTTT	CSANPTWLLSEAFF
TRBV20-1	NA	many	TRBJ2-1	TGCAGTGCTAAGGGGTTAGCGGCCTACAATGAGCAGTTCTTC	CSAKGLAAYNEQFF
TRBV12-5	NA	NA	TRBJ1-2	TGTGCCGGCAGTTCGCCTGATTTCTATGGCTACACCTTC	CAGSSPDFYGYTF
TRBV2	NA	many	TRBJ2-6	TGTGCCAGCAGCGGGAGACCTGGGGCCAACGTCCTGACTTTC	CASSGRPGANVLTF
TRBV4-1	NA	few	TRBJ1-1	TGCGCCAGCAGCCAAGGAAAGTCCCCGAACACTGAAGCTTTCTTT	CASSQGKSPNTEAFF
TRBV20-1	NA	NA	TRBJ2-3	TGCAGTGCTTACAGGGGAGGTACAGATACGCAGTATTTT	CSAYRGGTDTQYF
TRBV18	NA	few	TRBJ1-5	TGTGCCAGCTCACCACCGAGCGTAAATAGCAATCAGCCCCAGCATTTT	CASSPPSVNSNQPQHF
TRBV20-1	TRBD2	many	TRBJ2-1	TGCAGTGCTAGCCCAACCGGGACTAGCGGCTACAATGAGCAGTTCTTC	CSASPTGTSGYNEQFF
TRBV27	TRBD1	many	TRBJ1-2	TGTGCCAGCAGCCTCAGCCCCCTGGACAGGGTTCTGAATGGCTACACCTTC	CASSLSPLDRVLNGYTF
TRBV7-2	NA	many	TRBJ2-1	TGTGCCAGCAGCTTAGACGGCAGCTACAATGAGCAGTTCTTC	CASSLDGSYNEQFF
TRBV19	NA	many	TRBJ2-5	TGTGCCAGTAGTAAGGCAGTCCAAGAGACCCAGTACTTC	CASSKAVQETQYF
TRBV19	NA	many	TRBJ1-6	TGTGCCAGTAATCGGGGTAGGTCACCCCTCCACTTT	CASNRGRSPLHF
TRBV18	NA	few	TRBJ1-1	TGTGCCAGCTTCACTACTGAAGCTTTCTTT	CASFTTEAFF